Each of the 28 T cell receptor beta chains below was sequenced from the same sample in a study of blood T cell repertoires in COVID-19. The protocol was immunoSEQ multiplex PCR, while the TCRdb copy is restricted to in-frame clones and leaves out a portion. The data contain about 100,000 clones, 65% to 90% of them singletons. Sequencing was carried out using PBMCs or T cells enriched from blood (not recorded which). The receptors stem from a woman between 50 and 59 years old who had recovered from COVID-19.

This chain uses TRBV6-5 with TRBJ2-1; 8 bases agree with TRBD2. Germline trimming cut 7 bases from V and 10 bases from J; bases unmatched to any gene: 12. Germline V gene data show CDR1 as MNHEY and CDR2 as SVGAGI. The CDR3 contains 14 residues. CDR3 DNA sequence: TGTGCCAGCACCCGGACTAGCTGGGCTGGGGAGCAGTTCTTC. Residues: CASTRTSWAGEQFF.

The V call is TRBV5-4, the J call TRBJ2-3; 7 positions match TRBD1. Germline trimming cut 4 bases from V and 6 bases from J; bases unmatched to any gene: 5. The CDR3 has 13 residues. From germline, CDR1 is SGHNT and CDR2 YYREEE (reference sequence). The CDR3 protein is CASSQQGWDTQYF. In nucleotides, the CDR3 is TGTGCCAGCAGCCAACAGGGGTGGGATACGCAGTATTTT.

The rearrangement links TRBV28 to TRBJ1-4; 9 bases line up with TRBD1. Per the germline V gene, CDR1 is MDHEN and CDR2 is SYDVKM. This CDR3 is 16 amino acids long. Trimming at V came to 5 bases and at J to 8 bases, leaving 12 bases not matched to a gene. The CDR3 DNA is TGTGCCAGCAGTCCACAAACAGGGGGCAGAAACGAAAAACTGTTTTTT. The encoded protein is CASSPQTGGRNEKLFF.

This clone was picked up a small number of times. The chain recombines TRBV3-1 (or the pseudogene TRBV3-2) with TRBJ2-3; TRBD2 agrees at 8 bases. Germline V gene sequence: CDR1 LGHDT, CDR2 YNNKEL (reference sequence). J lost 4 bases, V lost 1 base, and 10 bases had no gene match. This CDR3 has 17 amino acids. CDR3 DNA: TGTGCCAGCAGCCAAGGCTCCCAAGCGGGAGTAGCAGATACGCAGTATTTT. Translation: CASSQGSQAGVADTQYF.

The chain is built from TRBV5-1 and TRBJ2-7; D perhaps matches TRBD1 (5 bases). The CDR3 length is 15 residues. Germline CDR1 SGHRS, CDR2 YFSETQ. The V and J ends lost 1 base and 0 bases respectively, with 11 bases between them. CDR3 DNA: TGCGCCAGCAGCTTGAACCCAGACAGCTCCTACGAGCAGTACTTC. Its translation: CASSLNPDSSYEQYF.

The rearrangement joins TRBV7-3 to TRBJ2-1; maybe TRBD2 (6 bases). V lost 9 bases to trimming and J lost 9 bases, with 21 bases between them. Germline V lookup: CDR1 SGHTA, CDR2 FQGTGA. The CDR3 consists of 14 residues. CDR3 sequence reads: CASAIAVGGGEQFF. The CDR3 bases are TGTGCCAGTGCGATAGCGGTAGGCGGAGGTGAGCAGTTCTTC.

The V call is TRBV11-2, the J call TRBJ2-2, with unresolved D. Germline CDR1 is SGHAT and CDR2 is FQNNGV. Trimming cost V 0 bases and J 4 bases, with 12 bases left between them. This CDR3 region has 16 residues. Here the CDR3 DNA reads TGTGCCAGCAGCTTAGAAACAGCTTGGTCCACCGGGGAGCTGTTTTTT. Encoded protein: CASSLETAWSTGELFF.

DNA for the CDR3: TGTGCCAGCAGCTTAAGGCGGTTGAACACTGAAGCTTTCTTT. It codes for CASSLRRLNTEAFF. The chain carries TRBV7-2 and TRBJ1-1; D gene ambiguous. CDR1 is SGHTA, CDR2 FQGNSA, per germline. V lost 2 bases and J lost 0, with 7 bases in between. The CDR3 spans 14 residues.

The chain employs TRBV30 and TRBJ1-3; 8 bases map to TRBD1. Losses at the gene ends were 0 bases for V and 2 bases for J; bases not matched to a gene: 9. In germline, CDR1 is GTSNPN, CDR2 SVGIG (reference sequence). The CDR3 has 17 amino acids. The CDR3 bases are TGTGCCTGGAGTGTCCCCCGGACAGGGAAGACTGGAAACACCATATATTTT. As protein: CAWSVPRTGKTGNTIYF.

The V and J genes are TRBV27 and TRBJ2-1, with D perhaps matching TRBD1 (6 bases). V was pared by 6 bases and J by 7 bases, with 16 bases between. CDR1 and CDR2 (germline): MNHEY, SMNVEV (reference sequence). This CDR3 has 14 residues. This chain's CDR3 is CASSRSYRENEQFF. DNA of the CDR3: TGTGCCAGCAGCCGATCCTACAGGGAAAATGAGCAGTTCTTC.

The table lists this clone with a count of one. The chain couples TRBV15 to TRBJ1-1; TRBD1 is a possible D gene (5 bases). V lost 0 bases and J lost 6, with 17 bases in between. Germline CDR1 is LNHNV and CDR2 is YYDKDF (reference sequence). The CDR3 sequence is 16 residues long. Here the CDR3 reads CATSRDLGASSSEAFF. DNA of the CDR3: TGTGCCACCAGCAGAGATCTTGGGGCGTCCTCCTCTGAAGCTTTCTTT.

CDR3 sequence reads: CASSLQGVNTEAFF. CDR3 nucleotide sequence: TGTGCCAGCTCACTTCAGGGGGTGAACACTGAAGCTTTCTTT. The chain is built from TRBV18 and TRBJ1-1, with TRBD1 identical over 7 bases. V lost 4 bases, J lost 0 bases, and 2 bases stayed unmatched. CDR1 is KGHSH and CDR2 is LQKENI in the germline V gene. The CDR3 has 14 amino acids.

The rearrangement uses TRBV27 and TRBJ1-1; tentative D call: TRBD1 (5 bases). V gave up 4 bases and J gave up 1 base, with 13 bases separating them. The CDR3 sequence is 15 residues long. In germline, CDR1 is MNHEY, CDR2 SMNVEV (reference sequence). CDR3 amino acids: CASSSGVGWNTEAFF. In nucleotides, the CDR3 is TGTGCCAGCAGTTCGGGGGTAGGGTGGAACACTGAAGCTTTCTTT.

V and J are TRBV5-1 and TRBJ1-2; TRBD1 matches at 7 bases. Germline V gene data show CDR1 as SGHRS and CDR2 as YFSETQ. Trimming took 3 bases from V and 4 from J; bases not matched to a gene: 6. The CDR3 consists of 14 residues. The CDR3 sequence is CASSSDAGGYGYTF. CDR3 nucleotide sequence: TGCGCCAGCAGCTCCGATGCAGGGGGCTATGGCTACACCTTC. Full variable domain (outside the CDR3, taken from reference TRBV5-1 and TRBJ1-2): KAGVTQTPRYLIKTRGQQVTLSCSPISGHRSVSWYQQTPGQGLQFLFEYFSETQRNKGNFPGRFSGRQFSNSRSEMNVSTLELGDSALYLCASSSDAGGYGYTFGSGTRLTVV.

The chain is built from TRBV4-2 and TRBJ2-1; D may be TRBD2 (7 bases). The CDR3 loop spans 14 amino acids. Germline lookup yields CDR1 LGHNA and CDR2 YNFKEQ. V was cut by 5 bases and J by 1 base, with 9 bases left in between. The chain's CDR3 is CASSRGGSYNEQFF. CDR3 nucleotide sequence: TGTGCCAGCAGCAGGGGGGGTTCCTACAATGAGCAGTTCTTC.

CDR3 in DNA: TGTGCCAGCAGCCTTCAGGAGGGGCACTATGGCTACACCTTC. Translated, it gives CASSLQEGHYGYTF. This chain joins TRBV5-5 and TRBJ1-2; maybe TRBD1 (5 bases). Trimming pared 4 bases from V and 3 bases from J, leaving 13 bases between. Looked up from germline, CDR1 is SGHKS and CDR2 is YYEKEE (reference sequence). CDR3 length: 14 residues.

The chain employs TRBV27 and TRBJ2-7, with D possibly TRBD2 on 6 matching bases. V gave up 7 bases and J gave up 1 base, with 11 bases separating them. CDR3 length: 13 amino acids. Per the germline V gene, CDR1 is MNHEY and CDR2 is SMNVEV (reference sequence). CDR3 sequence reads: CASTRGGSYEQYF. The CDR3 region has the DNA TGTGCCAGCACCCGAGGAGGGTCCTACGAGCAGTACTTC.

The V call is TRBV2, the J call TRBJ2-7, with 7 positions matching TRBD1. This CDR3 contains 13 residues. Germline CDR1 and CDR2: SNHLY and FYNNEI. V lost 7 bases and J lost 2; bases outside the gene matches: 5. CDR3 region: CASNRGPPYEQYF. DNA for the CDR3: TGTGCCAGCAACAGGGGTCCCCCCTACGAGCAGTACTTC.

The chain combines TRBV6-1 with TRBJ1-2; tentative D call: TRBD1 (5 bases). Germline lookup yields CDR1 MNHNS and CDR2 SASEGT. Between the trimmed V and J ends, which lost 3 bases and 6 bases, there was a span of 11 bases. The CDR3 runs to 13 residues. The CDR3, as DNA: TGTGCCAGCAGTGACAGGGTTTTGGATGGCTACACCTTC. Encoded protein: CASSDRVLDGYTF.

The J gene is TRBJ2-7, the V gene TRBV2; 7 nucleotides align to TRBD1. Germline CDR1 is SNHLY and CDR2 is FYNNEI. The junction had 5 bases not matched to a gene; V was cut back by 8 bases and J by 4 bases. The CDR3 covers 12 residues. The CDR3 protein is CASEQGRYEQYF. The CDR3 DNA sequence: TGTGCCAGCGAACAGGGGCGATACGAGCAGTACTTC.

V usage is TRBV7-9 and J usage is TRBJ2-7, with TRBD2 as a possible D gene (5 bases). This CDR3 contains 14 residues. Germline CDR1 is SEHNR and CDR2 is FQNEAQ (reference sequence). The ends were cut back, 5 bases at V and 2 bases at J, with 13 bases in the middle. As DNA, the CDR3 is TGTGCCAGCAGCGTCGGGAATGACCCCTACGAGCAGTACTTC. This gives the protein CASSVGNDPYEQYF.

V gene TRBV28 combines with J gene TRBJ2-7, with D possibly matching TRBD1 (6 bases). There are 16 residues in the CDR3. The germline V and J ends were trimmed by 4 bases and 4 bases, with 20 bases remaining between them. Germline lookup yields CDR1 MDHEN and CDR2 SYDVKM. This chain's CDR3 is CASSSSGAFPLYEQYF. The CDR3 nucleotides read TGTGCCAGCAGTTCCTCAGGGGCTTTCCCCTTATACGAGCAGTACTTC.

This clone was recorded once. The J gene is TRBJ1-4, the V gene TRBV7-2; D might be TRBD1 (6 bases). The ends were cut back, 1 base at V and 8 bases at J, with 11 bases in the middle. Germline lookup yields CDR1 SGHTA and CDR2 FQGNSA. This CDR3 is built from 14 residues. Here the CDR3 reads CASSLGQGPEKLFF. CDR3 nucleotides: TGTGCCAGCAGCTTAGGTCAGGGGCCCGAAAAACTGTTTTTT.

The J gene is TRBJ2-5, the V gene TRBV19; D not certain. V was cut by 1 base and J by 4 bases, with 7 bases left in between. The length of the CDR3 is 13 residues. Germline V gene sequence: CDR1 LNHDA, CDR2 SQIVND (reference sequence). The CDR3 DNA sequence: TGTGCCAGTAGTATAGCCCTTTCAGAGACCCAGTACTTC. It encodes CASSIALSETQYF.

This chain connects TRBV28 to TRBJ1-1; D is undetermined. Trimming removed 6 bases at V and 3 bases at J, with 14 bases between. This CDR3 spans 14 amino acids. Germline assignment: CDR1 MDHEN and CDR2 SYDVKM. In DNA form, the CDR3 reads TGTGCCAGCAGCCTCTTCGGGTCCTACACTGAAGCTTTCTTT. The encoded protein is CASSLFGSYTEAFF.

The V and J genes are TRBV19 and TRBJ1-2; TRBD1 is a possible D gene (6 bases). The length of the CDR3 is 13 residues. V shed 5 bases and J shed 8 bases, with 15 bases lying between them. In germline, CDR1 is LNHDA, CDR2 SQIVND (reference sequence). The CDR3: CASSPDSLYGYTF. The CDR3 DNA reads TGTGCCAGTAGTCCGGACAGTCTATACGGCTACACCTTC.

V and J are TRBV5-1 and TRBJ1-2; D may be TRBD1 (6 bases). This CDR3 has 14 residues. Germline lookup yields CDR1 SGHRS and CDR2 YFSETQ. The V gene lost 3 bases and the J gene lost 0 bases, with 9 bases spanning the gap. The CDR3 sequence is CASSWTESNYGYTF. As DNA, the CDR3 is TGCGCCAGCAGCTGGACAGAATCTAACTATGGCTACACCTTC.

The rearrangement joins TRBV28 to TRBJ2-5, with TRBD1 matching 7 bases. V was clipped by 5 bases and J by 5 bases; unmatched bases: 8. CDR1 is MDHEN and CDR2 is SYDVKM in the germline V gene. The length of the CDR3 is 14 residues. In nucleotides, the CDR3 is TGTGCCAGCAGTCCCGACAGGGTGGTGGAGACCCAGTACTTC. Protein product: CASSPDRVVETQYF.